This T cell receptor beta chain was retrieved from a study of blood T cell repertoires in COVID-19. Study details: The United States, Italy and Spain supplied acute and convalescent COVID-19 samples.

V lost 8 bases and J 3 bases, leaving 4 bases between the germline ends. CDR1 and CDR2 (germline): MNHEY, SMNVEV (reference sequence). The CDR3 consists of 10 residues. Recruited during active infection, patients (from Seattle) were subsequently followed longitudinally. TCRdb's copy holds only in-frame clones and misses some; the assay was immunoSEQ multiplex PCR. Of about 200,000 clones in the sample, approximately 80% were seen once. The sequenced material came from peripheral blood. The chain carries TRBV27 and TRBJ2-5; no reliable D call. The TCR originated in a woman older than 75 with COVID-19, enrolled during active disease. This CDR3 reads CASREETQYF. The DNA for the CDR3 is TGTGCCAGCCGGGAAGAGACCCAGTACTTC.